The 3 T cell receptor beta chains below all came from one sample that was sequenced in a study of CD8 T cells in ankylosing spondylitis. TCRdb re-analysed the 5' RACE reads in MiXCR, keeping a single row per CDR3 protein. The repertoire consists of roughly 220,000 distinct CDR3 sequences, with about 10% occurring once and the leading ten covering under 25%. The source material was blood, either unsorted or a sorted T cell fraction (not recorded which). These receptors were obtained from a male donor with ankylosing spondylitis or in good health (not recorded which).

The chain has TRBV7-3 and TRBJ1-4; 7 bases match TRBD1. CDR3 length equals 19 residues. Trimming took 1 base from V and 7 from J; bases not matched to a gene: 18. The germline CDR1 and CDR2 sequences are SGHTA and FQGTGA. The CDR3 DNA reads TGTGCCAGCAGCTTAAACGTAGGGGGCTTCTTTGGATTCGGTGAAAAACTGTTTTTT. This gives the protein CASSLNVGGFFGFGEKLFF. Supplemented by reference TRBV7-3 and TRBJ1-4, the full variable domain reads GAGVSQTPSNKVTEKGKYVELRCDPISGHTALYWYRQSLGQGPEFLIYFQGTGAADDSGLPNDRFFAVRPEGSVSTLKIQRTERGDSAVYLCASSLNVGGFFGFGEKLFFGSGTQLSVL.

There are many counts of this clonotype. The chain has TRBV20-1 and TRBJ2-2; D remains unclear. Germline CDR1 reads DFQATT; CDR2 reads SNEGSKA (reference sequence). The V end was cut by 8 bases, the J end by 3 bases, with 16 bases between. The CDR3 is 14 amino acids. In DNA, the CDR3 is TGCAGTTCCCACGGCGTCACGGACACCGGGGAGCTGTTTTTT. Translating gives CSSHGVTDTGELFF.

This chain connects TRBV20-1 to TRBJ2-3; D might be TRBD2 (6 bases). The CDR3 extends over 14 amino acids. Germline V lookup: CDR1 DFQATT, CDR2 SNEGSKA (reference sequence). Deletions cut 0 bases from V and 0 bases from J, with 7 bases between. CDR3 in DNA: TGCAGTGCTAGAGATGCGGGGAGCACAGATACGCAGTATTTT. It is translated as CSARDAGSTDTQYF.